This is a list of T cell receptor beta chains from one sample in a study of blood T cell repertoires in COVID-19. The table came from immunoSEQ multiplex PCR; TCRdb's copy has only in-frame clones and leaves some out. Among about 380,000 clones listed, about 89% were seen once. The sequencing sample was made of PBMCs or T cells enriched from blood (not recorded which). These receptor sequences come from a man between 25 and 39 years old who had recovered from COVID-19. Each CDR3 is given with its conserved first and last residue. A D gene is named only where the DNA matches it firmly. Not all rows give a size; the values are once, few, many and, for expanded clones, a class.

j_call v_call clone_size d_call cdr3_aa cdr3_nt
TRBJ1-1 TRBV19 . TRBD1 CASSIGDRVPVAAFF TGTGCCAGTAGTATTGGGGACAGGGTACCGGTCGCAGCTTTCTTT
TRBJ2-5 TRBV6-5 . . CASGSGETQYF TGTGCCAGCGGTTCCGGGGAGACCCAGTACTTC
TRBJ1-2 TRBV30 . TRBD1 CAWNIQGAWGYTF TGTGCCTGGAACATACAGGGGGCGTGGGGCTACACCTTC
TRBJ2-5 TRBV20-1 . . CSAIEGEGETQYF TGCAGTGCTATTGAGGGGGAGGGGGAGACCCAGTACTTC
TRBJ2-3 TRBV4-2 . TRBD2 CASSQKGLAGVPSTDTQYF TGTGCCAGCAGCCAAAAGGGACTAGCGGGGGTCCCTAGCACAGATACGCAGTATTTT
TRBJ1-1 TRBV6-5 . TRBD1 CASSYGQGGTEAFF TGTGCCAGCAGTTACGGACAGGGTGGAACTGAAGCTTTCTTT
TRBJ1-2 TRBV4-3 . . CASSPWGEGENYGYTF TGCGCCAGCAGCCCCTGGGGGGAGGGGGAAAACTATGGCTACACCTTC
TRBJ1-5 TRBV6-5 . . CASSSLTASNQPQHF TGTGCCAGCAGCTCACTGACAGCGAGCAATCAGCCCCAGCATTTT
TRBJ1-5 TRBV2 . . CASSAEYGQPQHF TGTGCCAGCAGCGCGGAGTATGGTCAGCCCCAGCATTTT
TRBJ1-2 TRBV18 . . CASSPTSGLLNYGYTF TGTGCCAGCTCACCGACATCAGGCTTGTTGAACTATGGCTACACCTTC
TRBJ2-7 TRBV7-9 . TRBD1 CASSFADRVAYEQYF TGTGCCAGCAGCTTCGCAGACAGGGTGGCCTACGAGCAGTACTTC
TRBJ1-1 TRBV5-1 . . CASSLRQLNTEAFF TGCGCCAGCAGCTTACGACAGCTGAACACTGAAGCTTTCTTT
TRBJ2-1 TRBV5-1 . TRBD2 CASSLEASGDYNEQFF TGCGCCAGCAGCTTGGAGGCTAGCGGGGACTACAATGAGCAGTTCTTC
TRBJ1-1 TRBV6-5 few . CASSLQGNTEAFF TGTGCCAGCAGCCTTCAGGGGAACACTGAAGCTTTCTTT
TRBJ2-5 TRBV6-6 . . CASSYPEEEETQYF TGTGCCAGCAGTTACCCGGAGGAGGAAGAGACCCAGTACTTC
TRBJ1-5 TRBV7-8 once TRBD1 CASSSRGLGQPQHF TGTGCCAGCAGCTCCAGGGGGCTCGGGCAGCCCCAGCATTTT
TRBJ1-3 TRBV18 few . CASSPAGSVSGNTIYF TGTGCCAGCTCACCAGCGGGGTCTGTCTCTGGAAACACCATATATTTT
TRBJ1-5 TRBV30 . . CAWSVRRGLGMNQPQHF TGTGCCTGGAGTGTAAGGAGGGGATTAGGAATGAATCAGCCCCAGCATTTT
TRBJ2-7 TRBV6-2/TRBV6-3 once . CASSYGGAPREQYF TGTGCCAGCAGTTACGGGGGGGCCCCAAGGGAGCAGTACTTC
TRBJ1-6 TRBV5-6 . . CASSLDRDYNSPLHF TGTGCCAGCAGCTTGGACAGGGACTATAATTCACCCCTCCACTTT
TRBJ2-3 TRBV5-1 . TRBD1 CASSLTGVKADTQYF TGCGCCAGCAGCTTGACAGGGGTTAAGGCAGATACGCAGTATTTT
TRBJ2-3 TRBV10-1 . TRBD1 CASSDAGGADTQYF TGCGCCAGCAGTGATGCAGGGGGCGCAGATACGCAGTATTTT
TRBJ2-1 TRBV5-4 . TRBD1 CASSFDRGPYNEQFF TGTGCCAGCAGCTTTGACAGGGGGCCCTACAATGAGCAGTTCTTC
TRBJ2-7 TRBV10-3 . . CAMAGPDSYEQYF TGTGCCATGGCGGGACCAGACTCCTACGAGCAGTACTTC
TRBJ2-3 TRBV29-1 . . CSVEGPGSTDTQYF TGCAGCGTTGAAGGCCCGGGAAGCACAGATACGCAGTATTTT
TRBJ2-7 TRBV5-1 . TRBD1 CASSTGVYEQYF TGCGCCAGCAGTACAGGGGTCTACGAGCAGTACTTC
TRBJ2-5 TRBV21-1 . . CASSPQGGTGQETQYF TGTGCCAGCAGCCCCCAGGGGGGAACAGGCCAAGAGACCCAGTACTTC
TRBJ2-1 TRBV6-5 . TRBD1 CASRVTGGNDNEQFF TGTGCCAGCAGAGTCACAGGGGGAAACGACAATGAGCAGTTCTTC
TRBJ1-2 TRBV29-1 once . CSVGDGYTF TGCAGCGTTGGAGATGGCTACACCTTC
TRBJ1-2 TRBV4-1 . TRBD1 CASSQEDRDESVYTF TGCGCCAGCAGCCAAGAGGACAGGGACGAGAGTGTCTACACCTTC
TRBJ1-1 TRBV5-1 . . CASSLWRPEDTEAFF TGCGCCAGCAGCTTGTGGAGACCCGAGGACACTGAAGCTTTCTTT
TRBJ1-1 TRBV4-2 . TRBD1 CASSPTGGWNTEAFF TGTGCCAGCAGTCCTACAGGGGGCTGGAACACTGAAGCTTTCTTT
TRBJ1-5 TRBV19 . . CASLGQRNQPQHF TGTGCCAGCCTCGGACAAAGGAATCAGCCCCAGCATTTT
TRBJ2-7 TRBV3-1/TRBV3-2 . . CASSLRSKRAEQYF TGTGCCAGCAGCTTAAGGTCAAAGAGGGCCGAGCAGTACTTC
TRBJ1-6 TRBV18 . . CASSEQGDSPLHF TGTGCCAGCTCAGAACAGGGCGATTCACCCCTCCACTTT
TRBJ1-4 TRBV6-2/TRBV6-3 . TRBD1 CASSASQGIGEKLFF TGTGCCAGCAGTGCCTCACAGGGGATTGGTGAAAAACTGTTTTTT
TRBJ2-7 TRBV18 . TRBD2 CASSLSLAGDTYEQYF TGTGCCAGCTCACTTTCACTAGCGGGGGACACCTACGAGCAGTACTTC